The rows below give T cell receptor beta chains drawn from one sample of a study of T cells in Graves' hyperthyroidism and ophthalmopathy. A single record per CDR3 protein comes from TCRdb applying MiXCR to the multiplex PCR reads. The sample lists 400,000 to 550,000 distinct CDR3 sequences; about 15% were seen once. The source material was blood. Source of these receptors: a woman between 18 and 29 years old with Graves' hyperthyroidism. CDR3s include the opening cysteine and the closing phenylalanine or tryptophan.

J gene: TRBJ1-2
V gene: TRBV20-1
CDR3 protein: CSARDLAEDGYGYTF

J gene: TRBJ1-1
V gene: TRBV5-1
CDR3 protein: CASSPVGGADTEAFF

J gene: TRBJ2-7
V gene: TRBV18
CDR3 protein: CASSPTGTGNSYEQYF

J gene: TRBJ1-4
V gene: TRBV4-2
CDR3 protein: CASSQDWGGGVEKLFF

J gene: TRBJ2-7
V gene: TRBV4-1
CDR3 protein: CASSQEGTLPGEQYF

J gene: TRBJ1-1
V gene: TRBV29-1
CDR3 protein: CSVEGPDTEAFF

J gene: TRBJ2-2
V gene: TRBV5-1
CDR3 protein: CASSPTKLGANTGELFF

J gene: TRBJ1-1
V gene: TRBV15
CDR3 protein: CATSTDSQNTEAFF

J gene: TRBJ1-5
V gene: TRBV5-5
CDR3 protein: CASSLGSAGRQPQHF

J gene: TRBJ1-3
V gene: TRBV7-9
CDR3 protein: CASSSPGDGNTIYF

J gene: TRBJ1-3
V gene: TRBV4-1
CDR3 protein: CASSQVGTGGFSGNTIYF

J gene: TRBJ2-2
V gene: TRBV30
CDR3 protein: CAWSPRVSGNTGELFF

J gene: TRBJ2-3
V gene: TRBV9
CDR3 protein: CASSAAVGLAGDTQYF

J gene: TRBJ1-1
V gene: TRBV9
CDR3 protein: CASSVGRQGATEAFF

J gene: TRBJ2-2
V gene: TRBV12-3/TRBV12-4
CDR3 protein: CASSLLAGTGELFF

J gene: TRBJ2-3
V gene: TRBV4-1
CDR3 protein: CASSQDAKLAITDTQYF

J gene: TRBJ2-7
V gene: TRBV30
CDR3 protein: CAWTGFYEQYF

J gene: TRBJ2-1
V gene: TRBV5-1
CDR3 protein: CASMLLGQGYNEQFF

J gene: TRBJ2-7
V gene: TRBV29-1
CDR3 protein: CSVEAQDRGMYEQYF

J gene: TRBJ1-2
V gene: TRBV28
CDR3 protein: CASSWTDYGYTF

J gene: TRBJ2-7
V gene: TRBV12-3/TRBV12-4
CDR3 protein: CASSLGGGGEQYF

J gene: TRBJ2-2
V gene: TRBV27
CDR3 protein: CASSKLAGGLFF

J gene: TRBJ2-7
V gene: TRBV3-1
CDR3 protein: CASSQDPRDRGAYEQYF

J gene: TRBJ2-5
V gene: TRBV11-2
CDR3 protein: CASSPTSGRIKTQYF

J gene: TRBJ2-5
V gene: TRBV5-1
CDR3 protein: CASSLEGQETQYF

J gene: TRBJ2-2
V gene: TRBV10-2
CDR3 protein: CASSEPLHGANTGELFF